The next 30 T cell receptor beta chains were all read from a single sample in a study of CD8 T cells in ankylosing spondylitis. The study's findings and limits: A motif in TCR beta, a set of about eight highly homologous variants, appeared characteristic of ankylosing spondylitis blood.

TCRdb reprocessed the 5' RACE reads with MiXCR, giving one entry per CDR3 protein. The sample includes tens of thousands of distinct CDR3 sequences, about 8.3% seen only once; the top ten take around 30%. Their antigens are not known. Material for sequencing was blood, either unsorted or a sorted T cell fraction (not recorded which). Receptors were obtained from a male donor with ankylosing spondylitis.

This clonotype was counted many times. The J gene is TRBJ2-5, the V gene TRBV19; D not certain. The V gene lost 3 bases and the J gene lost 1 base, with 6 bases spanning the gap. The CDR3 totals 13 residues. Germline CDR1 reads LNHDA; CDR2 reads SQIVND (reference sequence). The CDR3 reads CASSIGGQETQYF. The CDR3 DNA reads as TGTGCCAGTAGTATTGGCGGCCAAGAGACCCAGTACTTC.

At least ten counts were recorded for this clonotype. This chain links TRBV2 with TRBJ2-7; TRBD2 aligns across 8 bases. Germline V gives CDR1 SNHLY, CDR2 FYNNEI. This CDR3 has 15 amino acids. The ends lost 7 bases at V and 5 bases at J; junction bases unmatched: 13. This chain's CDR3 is CASTHAGGPSHEQYF. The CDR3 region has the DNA TGTGCCAGCACCCACGCGGGGGGCCCTTCTCACGAGCAGTACTTC.

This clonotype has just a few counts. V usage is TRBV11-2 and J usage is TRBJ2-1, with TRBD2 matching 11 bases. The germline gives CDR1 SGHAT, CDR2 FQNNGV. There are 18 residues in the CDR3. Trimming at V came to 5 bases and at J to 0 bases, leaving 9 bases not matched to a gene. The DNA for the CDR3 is TGTGCCAGCAGCACCGGACTAGCGGGCCTTAGCTCCTACAATGAGCAGTTCTTC. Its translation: CASSTGLAGLSSYNEQFF.

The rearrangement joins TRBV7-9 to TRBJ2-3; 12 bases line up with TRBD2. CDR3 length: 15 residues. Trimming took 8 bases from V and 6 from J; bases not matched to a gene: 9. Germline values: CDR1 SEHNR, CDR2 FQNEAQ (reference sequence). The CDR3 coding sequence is TGTGCCAGCGACCAAGGACTAGCGGGAATGGATACGCAGTATTTT. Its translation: CASDQGLAGMDTQYF.

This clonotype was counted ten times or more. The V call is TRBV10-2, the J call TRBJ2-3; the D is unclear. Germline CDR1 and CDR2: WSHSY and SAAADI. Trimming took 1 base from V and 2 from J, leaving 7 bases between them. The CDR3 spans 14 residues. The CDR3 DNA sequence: TGCGCCAGCAGTGAGTTACAGTTCACAGATACGCAGTATTTT. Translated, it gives CASSELQFTDTQYF.

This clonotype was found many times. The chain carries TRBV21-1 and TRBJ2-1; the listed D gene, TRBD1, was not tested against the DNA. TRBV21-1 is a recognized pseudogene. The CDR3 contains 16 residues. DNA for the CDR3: TGTGCCAGCAGCAAAGATGAGACAGGGCCTCTAGAGGAGCAGTTCTTC. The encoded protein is CASSKDETGPLEEQFF.

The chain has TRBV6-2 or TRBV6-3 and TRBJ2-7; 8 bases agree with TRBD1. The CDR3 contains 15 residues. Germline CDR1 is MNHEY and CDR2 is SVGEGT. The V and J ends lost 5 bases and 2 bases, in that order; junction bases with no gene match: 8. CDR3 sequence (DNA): TGTGCCAGCAGTCCGACAGGGGCCTACACCTACGAGCAGTACGTC. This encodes CASSPTGAYTYEQYV.

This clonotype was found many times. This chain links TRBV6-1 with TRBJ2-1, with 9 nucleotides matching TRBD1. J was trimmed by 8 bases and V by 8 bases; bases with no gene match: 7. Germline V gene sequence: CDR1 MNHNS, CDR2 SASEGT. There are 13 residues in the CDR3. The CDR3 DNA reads TGTGCCAGCCACGGGACAGGGAGCGATGAGCAGTTCTTC. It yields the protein CASHGTGSDEQFF.

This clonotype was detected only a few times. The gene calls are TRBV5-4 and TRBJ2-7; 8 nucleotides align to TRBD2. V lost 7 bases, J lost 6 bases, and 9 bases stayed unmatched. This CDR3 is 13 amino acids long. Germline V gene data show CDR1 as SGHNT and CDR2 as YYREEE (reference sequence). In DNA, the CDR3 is TGTGCCAGCTCACCGGGACTAGATGTCGAGCAGTACGTC. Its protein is CASSPGLDVEQYV.

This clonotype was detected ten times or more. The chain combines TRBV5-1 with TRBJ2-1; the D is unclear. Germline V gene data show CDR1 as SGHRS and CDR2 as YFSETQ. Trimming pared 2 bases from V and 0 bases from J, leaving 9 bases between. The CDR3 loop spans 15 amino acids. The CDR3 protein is CASSLTTSSYNEQFF. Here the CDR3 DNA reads TGCGCCAGCAGCTTAACGACGAGCTCCTACAATGAGCAGTTCTTC.

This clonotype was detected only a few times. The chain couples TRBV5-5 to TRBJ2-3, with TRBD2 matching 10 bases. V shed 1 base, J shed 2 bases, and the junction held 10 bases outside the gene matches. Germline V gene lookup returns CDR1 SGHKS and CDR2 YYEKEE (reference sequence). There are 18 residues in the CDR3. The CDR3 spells CASSLSGLANSATDTQYF. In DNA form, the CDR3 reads TGTGCCAGCAGCTTGTCGGGACTAGCGAATTCCGCCACAGATACGCAGTATTTT.

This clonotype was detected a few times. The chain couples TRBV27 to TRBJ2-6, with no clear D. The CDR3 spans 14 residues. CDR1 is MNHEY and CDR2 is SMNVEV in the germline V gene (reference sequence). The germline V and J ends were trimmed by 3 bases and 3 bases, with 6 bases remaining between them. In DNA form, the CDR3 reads TGTGCCAGCAGTTTCGGTCTTGGGGCCAACGTCCTGACTTTC. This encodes CASSFGLGANVLTF.

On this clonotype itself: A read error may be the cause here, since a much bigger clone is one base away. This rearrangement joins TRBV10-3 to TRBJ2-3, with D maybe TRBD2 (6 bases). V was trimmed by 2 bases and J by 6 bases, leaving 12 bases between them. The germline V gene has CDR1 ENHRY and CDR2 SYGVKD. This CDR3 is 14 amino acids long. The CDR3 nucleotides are TGTGCCATCAGTGAGGAGACTAGTGGGGATACGCAGTATTTT. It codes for CAISEETSGDTQYF.

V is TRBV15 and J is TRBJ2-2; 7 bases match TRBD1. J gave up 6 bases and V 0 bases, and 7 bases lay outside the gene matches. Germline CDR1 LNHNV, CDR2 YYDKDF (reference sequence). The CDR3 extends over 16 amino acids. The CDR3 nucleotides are TGTGCCACCAGCAGAGAAAGGTCCCAGGGGGCCGGGGAGCTGTTTTTT. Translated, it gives CATSRERSQGAGELFF.

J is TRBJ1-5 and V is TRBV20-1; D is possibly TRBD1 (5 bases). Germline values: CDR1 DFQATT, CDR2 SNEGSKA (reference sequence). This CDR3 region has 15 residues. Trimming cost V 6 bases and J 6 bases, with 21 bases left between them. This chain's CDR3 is CSAQTYQGESQPQHF. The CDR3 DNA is TGCAGTGCCCAAACCTATCAGGGCGAGAGTCAGCCCCAGCATTTT.

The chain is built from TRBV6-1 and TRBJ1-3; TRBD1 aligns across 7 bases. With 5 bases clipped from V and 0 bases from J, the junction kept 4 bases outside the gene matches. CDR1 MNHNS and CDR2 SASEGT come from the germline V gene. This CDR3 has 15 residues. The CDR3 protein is CASSLDRSSGNTIYF. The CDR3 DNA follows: TGTGCCAGCAGTCTGGACAGGAGCTCTGGAAACACCATATATTTT.

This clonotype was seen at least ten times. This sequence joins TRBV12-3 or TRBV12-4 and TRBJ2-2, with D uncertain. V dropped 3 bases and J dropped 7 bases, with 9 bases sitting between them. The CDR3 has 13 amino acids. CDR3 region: CASSFSPSGELFF. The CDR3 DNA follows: TGTGCCAGCAGTTTCAGCCCTAGCGGGGAGCTGTTTTTT.

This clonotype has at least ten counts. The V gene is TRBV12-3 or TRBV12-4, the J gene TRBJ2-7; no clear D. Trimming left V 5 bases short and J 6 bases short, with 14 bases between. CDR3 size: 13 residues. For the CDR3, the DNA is TGTGCCAGCAGTCTGGGTACGTTCGGCGAGCAGTACTTC. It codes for CASSLGTFGEQYF.

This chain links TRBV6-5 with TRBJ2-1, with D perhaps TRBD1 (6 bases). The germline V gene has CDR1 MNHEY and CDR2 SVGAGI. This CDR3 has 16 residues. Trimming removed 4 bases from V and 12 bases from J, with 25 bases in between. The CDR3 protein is CASSFEAPGRPQGQFF. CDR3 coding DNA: TGTGCCAGCAGTTTCGAGGCTCCGGGACGACCACAGGGGCAGTTCTTC.

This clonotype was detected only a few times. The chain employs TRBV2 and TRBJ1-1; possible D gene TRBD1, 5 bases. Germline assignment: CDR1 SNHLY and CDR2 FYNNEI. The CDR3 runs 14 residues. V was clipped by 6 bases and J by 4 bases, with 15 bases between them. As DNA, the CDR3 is TGTGCCAGCAGCCGGGACCGAGGCAGCACTGAAGCTTTCTTT. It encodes CASSRDRGSTEAFF.

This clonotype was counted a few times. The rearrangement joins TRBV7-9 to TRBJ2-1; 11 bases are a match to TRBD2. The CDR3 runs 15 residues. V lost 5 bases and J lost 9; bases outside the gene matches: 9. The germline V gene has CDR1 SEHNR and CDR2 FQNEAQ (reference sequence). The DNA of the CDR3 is TGTGCCAGCAGCATTAGCGGGAGGGCCTTCGGTGAGCAGTTCTTC. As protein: CASSISGRAFGEQFF.

The CDR3 protein is CASSPGGGYEQYF. The CDR3 DNA follows: TGTGCCAGCAGTCCAGGGGGCGGCTACGAGCAGTACTTC. The V gene is TRBV27, the J gene TRBJ2-7, with 8 bases identical to TRBD1. CDR1 is MNHEY, CDR2 SMNVEV, per germline (reference sequence). Unmatched junction bases numbered 3, after V lost 5 bases and J lost 3 bases. The CDR3 is 13 residues long.

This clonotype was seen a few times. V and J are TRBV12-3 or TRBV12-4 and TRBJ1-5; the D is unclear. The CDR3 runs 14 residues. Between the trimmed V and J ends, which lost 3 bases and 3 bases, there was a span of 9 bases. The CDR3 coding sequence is TGTGCCAGCAGTTTTTCGTTGCCCAATCAGCCCCAGCATTTT. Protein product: CASSFSLPNQPQHF.

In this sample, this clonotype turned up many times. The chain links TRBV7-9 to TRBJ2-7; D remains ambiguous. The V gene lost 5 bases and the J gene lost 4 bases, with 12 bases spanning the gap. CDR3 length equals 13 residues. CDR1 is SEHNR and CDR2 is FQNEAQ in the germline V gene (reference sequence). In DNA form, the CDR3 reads TGTGCCAGCAGCCCCGAGAGCAGATACGAGCAGTACGTC. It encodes CASSPESRYEQYV.

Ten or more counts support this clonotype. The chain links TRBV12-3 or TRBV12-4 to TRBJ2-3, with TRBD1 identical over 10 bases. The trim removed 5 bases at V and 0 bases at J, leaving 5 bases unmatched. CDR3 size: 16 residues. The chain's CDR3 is CASSGGTGVSTDTQYF. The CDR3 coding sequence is TGTGCCAGCAGTGGTGGGACAGGGGTTAGCACAGATACGCAGTATTTT.

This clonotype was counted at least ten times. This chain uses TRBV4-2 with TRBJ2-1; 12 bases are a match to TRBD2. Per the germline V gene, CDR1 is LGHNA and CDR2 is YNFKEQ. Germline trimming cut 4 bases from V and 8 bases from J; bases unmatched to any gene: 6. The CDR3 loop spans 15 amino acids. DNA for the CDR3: TGTGCCAGCAGCCCGACTAGCGGGAGCATCGATGAGCAGTTCTTC. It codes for CASSPTSGSIDEQFF.

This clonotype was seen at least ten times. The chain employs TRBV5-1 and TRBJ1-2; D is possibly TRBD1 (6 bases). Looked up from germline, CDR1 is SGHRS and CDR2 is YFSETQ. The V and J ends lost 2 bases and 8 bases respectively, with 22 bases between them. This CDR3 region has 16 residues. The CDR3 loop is CASSLPVRGAQEGYTF. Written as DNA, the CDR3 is TGCGCCAGCAGCTTACCCGTGCGGGGGGCCCAAGAGGGCTACACCTTC.

The CDR3 DNA reads as TGTGCCAGCAGCTCGGGTTTGGACTATAATTCACCCCTCCACTTT. It yields the protein CASSSGLDYNSPLHF. This rearrangement joins TRBV13 to TRBJ1-6; no definite D call. In germline, CDR1 is PRHDT, CDR2 FYEKMQ (reference sequence). Trimming removed 4 bases at V and 3 bases at J, with 10 bases between. This CDR3 has 15 amino acids. The entire variable domain, with the rest obtained from reference TRBV13 and TRBJ1-6, is as follows: AAGVIQSPRHLIKEKRETATLKCYPIPRHDTVYWYQQGPGQDPQFLISFYEKMQSDKGSIPDRFSAQQFSDYHSELNMSSLELGDSALYFCASSSGLDYNSPLHFGNGTRLTVT.

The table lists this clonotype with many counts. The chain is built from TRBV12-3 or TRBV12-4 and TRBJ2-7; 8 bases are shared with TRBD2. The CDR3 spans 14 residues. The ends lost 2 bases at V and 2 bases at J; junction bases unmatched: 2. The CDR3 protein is CASSLSGSPYEQYF. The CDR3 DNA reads TGTGCCAGCAGTTTAAGCGGGAGTCCCTACGAGCAGTACTTC.

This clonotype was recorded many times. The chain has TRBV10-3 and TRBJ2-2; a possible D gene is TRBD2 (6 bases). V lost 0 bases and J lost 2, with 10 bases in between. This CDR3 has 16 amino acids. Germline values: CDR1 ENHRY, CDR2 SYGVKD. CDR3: CAISESGTPNTGELFF. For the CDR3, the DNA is TGTGCCATCAGTGAGTCAGGGACTCCTAACACCGGGGAGCTGTTTTTT.